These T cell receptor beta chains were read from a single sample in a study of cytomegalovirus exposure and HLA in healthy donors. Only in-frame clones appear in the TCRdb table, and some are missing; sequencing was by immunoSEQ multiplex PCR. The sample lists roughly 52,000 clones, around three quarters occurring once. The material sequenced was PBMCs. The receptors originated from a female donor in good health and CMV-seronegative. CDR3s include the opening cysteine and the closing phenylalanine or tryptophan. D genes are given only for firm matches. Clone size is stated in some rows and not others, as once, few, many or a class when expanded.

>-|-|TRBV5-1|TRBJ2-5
CASSYDGGPETQYF
TGCGCCAGCAGCTACGACGGGGGGCCGGAAACCCAGTACTTC
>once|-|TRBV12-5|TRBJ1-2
CASGGSATNGYTF
TGTGCTAGTGGGGGCAGTGCTACCAATGGCTACACCTTC
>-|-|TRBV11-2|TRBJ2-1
CASSFIASFNEQFF
TGTGCCAGCAGCTTTATTGCGAGTTTCAATGAGCAGTTCTTC
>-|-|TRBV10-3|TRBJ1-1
CAIIRDSMNTEAFF
TGTGCCATCATTAGAGACAGCATGAACACTGAAGCTTTCTTT
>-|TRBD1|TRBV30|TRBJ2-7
CAWAPGQEQYF
TGTGCCTGGGCACCGGGACAGGAGCAGTACTTC
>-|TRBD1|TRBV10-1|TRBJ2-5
CASGATGALLETQYF
TGCGCCAGCGGGGCGACAGGGGCTCTTCTAGAGACCCAGTACTTC
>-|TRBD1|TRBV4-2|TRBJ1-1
CASSLQGVDTEAFF
TGTGCCAGCAGCCTCCAGGGGGTGGACACTGAAGCTTTCTTT
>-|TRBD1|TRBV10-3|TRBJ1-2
CATGDRSARGYGYTF
TGTGCCACCGGGGACAGGTCTGCCCGCGGCTATGGCTACACCTTC
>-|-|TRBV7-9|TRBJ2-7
CASSPTGYSYEQYF
TGTGCCAGCAGCCCTACAGGGTACTCCTACGAGCAGTACTTC
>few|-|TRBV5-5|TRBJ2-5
CASSYSQETQYF
TGTGCCAGCAGCTACAGCCAAGAGACCCAGTACTTC
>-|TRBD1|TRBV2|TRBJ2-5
CASCRDSSSSQYF
TGTGCCAGCTGCCGGGACAGCTCGTCGTCCCAGTACTTC
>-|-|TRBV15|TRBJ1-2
CATSRDRGAYGYTF
TGTGCCACCAGCAGGGATCGGGGGGCGTATGGCTACACCTTC
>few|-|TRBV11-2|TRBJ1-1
CASSSSVNTEAFF
TGTGCCAGCAGCTCCTCGGTAAACACTGAAGCTTTCTTT
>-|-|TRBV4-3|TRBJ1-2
CASSPPGFGYGYTF
TGCGCCAGCAGCCCTCCAGGGTTTGGCTATGGCTACACCTTC
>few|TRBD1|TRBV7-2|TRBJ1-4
CASRRIGQGSEKLFF
TGTGCCAGCAGACGGATTGGACAGGGTTCTGAAAAACTGTTTTTT
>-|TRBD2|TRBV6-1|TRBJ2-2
CASSELAGGTGELFF
TGTGCCAGCAGTGAACTAGCGGGGGGCACCGGGGAGCTGTTTTTT
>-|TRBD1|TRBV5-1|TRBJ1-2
CASRQGAQGYGYTF
TGCGCCAGCAGACAGGGGGCGCAAGGCTATGGCTACACCTTC
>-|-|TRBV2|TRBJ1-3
CASSEAPRGSGRNTIYF
TGTGCCAGCAGTGAAGCCCCAAGGGGGTCAGGGAGAAACACCATATATTTT
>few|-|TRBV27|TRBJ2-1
CASSGGVGLNEQFF
TGTGCCAGCAGTGGAGGGGTTGGCCTCAATGAGCAGTTCTTC
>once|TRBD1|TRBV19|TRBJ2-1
CASSFRGKWNEQFF
TGTGCCAGTAGTTTCAGGGGGAAATGGAATGAGCAGTTCTTC
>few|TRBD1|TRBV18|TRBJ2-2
CASSPLRKTTGDTGELFF
TGTGCCAGCTCACCGCTACGCAAAACGACAGGGGACACCGGGGAGCTGTTTTTT
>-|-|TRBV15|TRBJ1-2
CATSQLLYGYTF
TGTGCCACCAGCCAACTTCTCTATGGCTACACCTTC
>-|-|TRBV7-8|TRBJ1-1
CASSSRTGLNYAFF
TGTGCCAGCAGCTCCCGGACTGGCTTGAATTACGCTTTCTTT
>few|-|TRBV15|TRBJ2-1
CATSRVPGRLSYNEQFF
TGTGCCACCAGCAGAGTCCCGGGGAGGCTTTCCTACAATGAGCAGTTCTTC
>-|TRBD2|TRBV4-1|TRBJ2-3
CASSQEVPSGGSSTDTQYF
TGCGCCAGCAGCCAAGAAGTCCCTAGCGGGGGCTCTAGCACAGATACGCAGTATTTT
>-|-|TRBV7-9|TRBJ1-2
CASSLSRMDYGYTF
TGTGCCAGCAGCTTATCGAGGATGGACTATGGCTACACCTTC
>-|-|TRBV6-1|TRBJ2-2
CAVRYAGELFF
TGTGCCGTTCGGTATGCCGGGGAGCTGTTTTTT
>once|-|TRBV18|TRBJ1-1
CASSLVMNTEAFF
TGTGCCAGCTCACTAGTGATGAACACTGAAGCTTTCTTT
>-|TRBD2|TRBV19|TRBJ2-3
CASSPSGVITDTQYF
TGTGCCAGTAGTCCTAGCGGGGTTATAACAGATACGCAGTATTTT
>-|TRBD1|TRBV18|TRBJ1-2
CASSPGQGNYGYTF
TGTGCCAGCTCACCGGGACAGGGGAACTATGGCTACACCTTC
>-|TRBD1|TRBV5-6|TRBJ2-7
CASSFGQGGYEQYF
TGTGCCAGCAGCTTTGGACAGGGGGGATACGAGCAGTACTTC
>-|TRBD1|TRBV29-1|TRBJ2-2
CSVAGQGNTGELFF
TGCAGCGTTGCGGGACAGGGTAACACCGGGGAGCTGTTTTTT
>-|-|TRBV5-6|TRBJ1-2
CASSLRGQYGYTF
TGTGCCAGCAGCCTTCGAGGACAGTATGGCTACACCTTC
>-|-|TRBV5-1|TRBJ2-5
CASSLEVRQPQETQYF
TGCGCCAGCAGCTTGGAAGTCCGACAGCCCCAAGAGACCCAGTACTTC
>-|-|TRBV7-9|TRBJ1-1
CASSYHPTENTEAFF
TGTGCCAGCAGCTATCACCCGACTGAGAACACTGAAGCTTTCTTT
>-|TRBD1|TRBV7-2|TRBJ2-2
CASSLDSTGPGELFF
TGTGCCAGCAGCTTAGACTCGACAGGGCCCGGGGAGCTGTTTTTT
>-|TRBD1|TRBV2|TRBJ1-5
CASSGDRDNQPQHF
TGTGCCAGCAGCGGGGACAGGGACAATCAGCCCCAGCATTTT
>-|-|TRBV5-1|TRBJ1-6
CASRQLFSYNSPLHF
TGCGCCAGCAGACAGCTTTTCTCCTATAATTCACCCCTCCACTTT
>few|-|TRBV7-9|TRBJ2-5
CASSLLTALRTQYF
TGTGCCAGCAGCTTATTAACCGCGTTAAGGACCCAGTACTTC
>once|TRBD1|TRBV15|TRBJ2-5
CATSGGQGARETQYF
TGTGCCACCAGCGGTGGACAGGGGGCGCGGGAGACCCAGTACTTC
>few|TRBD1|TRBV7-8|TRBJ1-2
CASSSLSYGQGEGYTF
TGTGCCAGCAGCTCCCTAAGTTATGGACAGGGGGAGGGCTACACCTTC
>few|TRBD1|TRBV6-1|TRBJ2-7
CASKTAQGIYEQYF
TGTGCCAGCAAAACGGCACAGGGGATTTACGAGCAGTACTTC
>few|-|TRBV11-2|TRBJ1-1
CASSLARTQMNTEAFF
TGTGCCAGCAGCTTAGCCCGGACACAGATGAACACTGAAGCTTTCTTT
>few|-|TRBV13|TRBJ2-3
CASSPLSGQGTDTQYF
TGTGCCAGCAGCCCGCTCAGTGGTCAGGGCACAGATACGCAGTATTTT
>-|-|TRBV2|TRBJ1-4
CASSAGANEKLFF
TGTGCCAGCAGTGCAGGCGCAAATGAAAAACTGTTTTTT
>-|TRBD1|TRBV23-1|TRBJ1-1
CASSQGQGAVNTEAFF
TGCGCCAGCAGTCAAGGCCAGGGGGCGGTGAACACTGAAGCTTTCTTT
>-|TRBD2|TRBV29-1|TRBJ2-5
CSAAGLAVSETQYF
TGCAGCGCCGCGGGACTAGCGGTCTCGGAGACCCAGTACTTC
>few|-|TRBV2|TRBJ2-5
CASRLQETQYF
TGTGCCAGCAGGCTACAAGAGACCCAGTACTTC
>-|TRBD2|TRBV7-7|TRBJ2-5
CASSPRTSGGASETQYF
TGTGCTAGCAGCCCTCGGACTAGCGGGGGGGCTTCGGAGACCCAGTACTTC